A selection of T cell receptor beta chains follows, all from one sample in a study of tumor-infiltrating lymphocytes in primary liver carcinoma. MiXCR, applied by TCRdb to the multiplex PCR reads, yields one record per CDR3 protein. The sample records approximately 190,000 distinct CDR3 sequences, roughly 80% being singletons. The sample consisted of tumor tissue from primary liver carcinoma. Every receptor here comes from a man aged 35 to 55 with primary liver carcinoma and hepatitis B virus infection. The CDR3 runs from the conserved cysteine through the conserved F or W. Fields, in order: V gene, clone size, CDR3 length, D gene, J gene, CDR3 protein, CDR3 DNA. D genes are given only for firm matches. A row's size may be missing; if present it is once, few, many or a size class.

TRBV4-2	NA	15	NA	TRBJ1-2	CASTQDHQGNYGYTF	TGTGCCAGCACCCAAGATCATCAAGGGAACTATGGATACACCTTC
TRBV7-9	NA	14	TRBD1	TRBJ1-2	CARRWDRRFHGYTF	TGTGCTAGGAGATGGGACAGGAGGTTTCATGGCTACACCTTC
TRBV6-5	NA	16	TRBD2	TRBJ2-2	CASSYLTGGRPGELFF	TGTGCCAGCAGTTACTTGACTGGCGGGAGACCCGGGGAGCTCTTTTTT
TRBV15	once	13	TRBD2	TRBJ2-2	CATGRGGTEDLFF	TGTGCCACCGGGAGGGGTGGCACAGAGGACCTGTTTTTT
TRBV11-3	NA	15	NA	TRBJ1-5	CASALDLGVVQPQHF	TGTGCCAGCGCCTTAGATCTGGGGGTGGTTCAGCCCCAGCATTTT
TRBV30	NA	15	NA	TRBJ1-5	CAWALAGGRNQPQNF	TGTGCCTGGGCCCTCGCGGGGGGCCGTAATCAGCCCCAGAATTTT
TRBV11-2	NA	14	NA	TRBJ2-5	CASSSGQPQVTQYF	TGTGCCAGCAGCTCAGGACAGCCCCAAGTGACCCAGTATTTC
TRBV4-3	NA	19	NA	TRBJ2-4	CASSRLLARGSPGENIQYF	TGCGCCAGCAGCCGGCTACTAGCGAGGGGGTCCCCTGGGGAAAACATTCAGTACTTC
TRBV29-1	NA	14	TRBD1	TRBJ2-3	CNLDRTGGSDTQYF	TGCAACCTTGATAGGACAGGGGGCTCAGATACGCAATATTTT
TRBV29-1	NA	13	TRBD1	TRBJ2-2	CCVEITGAGEMFF	TGCTGCGTTGAGATAACAGGGGCCGGGGAGATGTTTTTT
TRBV6-1	NA	14	TRBD1	TRBJ2-4	CASSEGTGSSIQYF	TGTGCTAGCAGTGAGGGGACAGGGTCCAGCATTCAGTACTTC
TRBV10-3	NA	16	TRBD2	TRBJ2-1	CGISQGLAGNYNEQFF	TGTGGCATCAGCCAGGGACTAGCGGGGAACTACAATGAGCAGTTCTTC
TRBV29-1	NA	12	NA	TRBJ2-1	CSVEVIGVVRFF	TGCAGCGTTGAGGTCATCGGGGTTGTAAGGTTCTTC
TRBV5-1	many	15	NA	TRBJ2-7	CASSLVGITSYEQYF	TGCGCCAGCAGCTTGGTAGGGATTACCTCCTACGAGCAGTACTTC
TRBV6-1	once	15	NA	TRBJ2-1	CASDEEVGGYNEQFF	TGTGCCAGCGATGAAGAAGTGGGAGGATACAATGAGCAGTTCTTC
TRBV11-1	NA	16	NA	TRBJ2-1	CASSYSSVLSYNEQFF	TGTGCCAGCAGCTACTCCTCTGTCCTGTCCTACAATGAGCAGTTCTTC
TRBV29-1	NA	15	NA	TRBJ1-1	CSVVPWWGMNTEAFF	TGCAGCGTTGTCCCATGGTGGGGAATGAACACTGAAGCTTTCTTT
TRBV28	many	15	TRBD1	TRBJ2-7	CASPPPDRVFHEQYF	TGTGCCAGTCCGCCACCGGACAGGGTCTTCCACGAGCAGTACTTC
TRBV29-1	NA	13	TRBD2	TRBJ2-1	CSGGTSRSNERFF	TGCAGCGGGGGGACTAGCAGGTCCAATGAGCGGTTCTTC
TRBV4-3	NA	14	NA	TRBJ1-3	CASSQEGYRNTLYF	TGTGCCAGCAGCCAAGAGGGGTATAGAAACACCTTATATTTT
TRBV4-3	once	15	TRBD2	TRBJ2-7	CPSSQDREAGDERYF	TGCCCCAGCAGCCAAGATAGGGAGGCGGGAGACGAGCGGTACTTC
TRBV29-1	NA	13	TRBD1	TRBJ2-5	CSGIQGMGEARYF	TGCAGCGGCATACAGGGGATGGGAGAGGCCCGGTACTTC
TRBV11-2	NA	17	NA	TRBJ1-1	CASSLAGVGSLKTEAFF	TGTGCCAGCAGCTTAGCGGGGGTCGGCAGTTTGAAGACTGAAGCTTTCTTT